The rows below give T cell receptor beta chains drawn from one sample of a study of T-cell memory formation after mild COVID-19. TCRdb analysed the 5' RACE reads with MiXCR anew, one entry per CDR3 protein. The table includes about 360,000 distinct CDR3 sequences, about an eighth detected once. Sample: PBMCs or a T cell subset sorted from them (not recorded which). The source is a man younger than 30 who had mild COVID-19 (a few samples of this study predate the infection). Cell type and time point are not known. Each CDR3 is given with its conserved first and last residue. D genes are given only for firm matches. The size of a clone is reported for some rows only, either as once, few or many, or as a class for expanded clones.

TRBD1 | few | TRBJ2-5 | TRBV5-1 | CASRRDSSKETQYF | TGCGCCAGCCGAAGGGACAGTAGCAAAGAGACCCAGTACTTC
- | - | TRBJ2-7 | TRBV12-3/TRBV12-4 | CASKNTGSYEQYF | TGTGCCAGCAAAAACACGGGTAGCTACGAGCAGTACTTC
- | - | TRBJ2-3 | TRBV2 | CASPPGSADTQYF | TGTGCCAGCCCGCCGGGGTCGGCAGATACGCAGTATTTT
- | - | TRBJ2-5 | TRBV15 | CATSRDLLAEETQYF | TGTGCCACCAGCAGAGATCTACTAGCCGAAGAGACCCAGTACTTC
- | few | TRBJ2-2 | TRBV4-2 | CASSPTGLGNTGELFF | TGTGCCAGCAGCCCTACCGGGCTGGGAAACACCGGGGAGCTGTTTTTT
- | few | TRBJ2-7 | TRBV5-1 | CASSPDLAPYEQYF | TGCGCCAGCAGCCCGGACTTGGCGCCCTACGAGCAGTACTTC
- | few | TRBJ2-1 | TRBV12-3/TRBV12-4 | CASRSEGPDEQFF | TGTGCCAGCAGGTCGGAGGGGCCCGATGAGCAGTTCTTC
- | many | TRBJ1-1 | TRBV3-1 | CASSHPGAMNTEAFF | TGTGCCAGCAGCCATCCAGGGGCGATGAACACTGAAGCTTTCTTT
TRBD1 | - | TRBJ1-1 | TRBV11-3 | CASSIHRDSTEAFF | TGTGCCAGCAGCATCCACCGGGACAGCACTGAAGCTTTCTTT
- | few | TRBJ2-7 | TRBV6-6 | CASSYGRGARSSYEQYF | TGTGCCAGCAGTTATGGGAGGGGGGCGAGGAGCTCCTACGAGCAGTACTTC
TRBD2 | many | TRBJ2-5 | TRBV24-1 | CATSDTLSSSGGQETQYF | TGTGCCACCAGTGATACCCTTTCAAGTAGCGGGGGACAAGAGACCCAGTACTTC
- | - | TRBJ2-1 | TRBV5-1 | CASSLKPSNEQFF | TGCGCCAGCAGCTTGAAACCCTCGAATGAGCAGTTCTTC
- | - | TRBJ2-3 | TRBV24-1 | CATSGQGTDTQYF | TGTGCCACCAGTGGACAGGGCACAGATACGCAGTATTTT
- | - | TRBJ1-1 | TRBV5-1 | CASSLEPGEAFF | TGCGCCAGCAGCTTGGAGCCGGGCGAAGCTTTCTTT
- | many | TRBJ2-1 | TRBV7-2 | CASSIQAETYNEQFF | TGTGCCAGCAGCATACAGGCGGAGACCTACAATGAGCAGTTCTTC
- | - | TRBJ1-1 | TRBV5-5 | CASSFTASGTEAFF | TGTGCCAGCAGCTTCACGGCCTCGGGCACTGAAGCTTTCTTT
- | - | TRBJ2-1 | TRBV20-1 | CSADRIPYENEQFF | TGCAGTGCTGACAGGATCCCGTACGAGAATGAGCAGTTCTTC
- | - | TRBJ1-1 | TRBV29-1 | CRVEEGAAFF | TGCAGAGTTGAAGAGGGAGCAGCTTTCTTT
TRBD1 | few | TRBJ2-3 | TRBV6-4 | CASSGAGGGGDTQYF | TGTGCCAGCAGTGGGGCAGGGGGCGGCGGAGATACGCAGTATTTT
- | - | TRBJ2-2 | TRBV24-1 | CATSDKDPRLGTGELFF | TGTGCCACCAGTGATAAAGACCCGCGATTAGGCACCGGGGAGCTGTTTTTT
TRBD2 | few | TRBJ2-5 | TRBV5-5 | CASSRLAGEYETQYF | TGTGCCAGCAGCCGACTAGCGGGGGAGTATGAGACCCAGTACTTC
- | - | TRBJ2-7 | TRBV7-9 | CASSYDTFEGYF | TGTGCCAGCAGCTACGACACGTTCGAAGGGTACTTC